This T cell receptor beta chain is drawn from a study of cytomegalovirus exposure and HLA in healthy donors. Whole-study findings and limits: The likely explanation for a cluster of highly shared sequence variants was sequencing artifact. Among the most significant clusters, several appeared linked to common viral pathogens in a later analysis. Most TCR sequences showed up rarely, but some public TCRs showed up in many donors.

PCR primers comprised 60 Vbeta and 13 Jbeta primers. The repertoire was sequenced with immunoSEQ multiplex PCR; TCRdb's copy has only in-frame clones and lacks some. The table lists about 160,000 clones, around four fifths of them singletons. With regard to this clone: Its antigen is undetermined.

The CDR3 covers 13 residues. V gave up 1 base and J gave up 4 bases; unmatched junction bases: 0. In germline, CDR1 is SGHVS, CDR2 FNYEAQ. This clonotype was sampled from a man between 18 and 35 years old in good health and CMV-seronegative. The chain couples TRBV7-6 to TRBJ2-7, with 8 positions matching TRBD2. The sample was PBMCs. As DNA, the CDR3 is TGTGCCAGCAGCTTAGGACTAGCGTACGAGCAGTACTTC. This codes for CASSLGLAYEQYF.